This T cell receptor beta chain appears in the sequencing data of a study of cytomegalovirus exposure and HLA in healthy donors. This clone was counted only a few times. It was with 60 Vbeta and 13 Jbeta primers that the PCR ran. Measured with immunoSEQ multiplex PCR; TCRdb has only the in-frame clones, and not every one. The sample includes more than 85,000 clones, about 70% of them seen just once. This TCR was sampled from a female donor in good health and CMV-seronegative. The sequenced sample was PBMCs.

The CDR3 loop reads CASSQDHHSAYGYTF. Here the CDR3 DNA reads TGCGCCAGCAGCCAAGATCACCACAGTGCCTATGGCTACACCTTC. The chain recombines TRBV4-3 with TRBJ1-2; D gene uncertain. Germline V gives CDR1 LGHNA, CDR2 YSLEER. V was shortened by 0 bases and J by 4 bases, with 12 bases between the two germline ends. The CDR3 spans 15 residues.